This T cell receptor beta chain was observed in a study of blood T cells in healthy people across ages. About this clonotype: Its matching antigen is unknown.

Study-wide results and caveats: Naive CD4+ cells and diversity were both higher in long-lived donors than in aged donors.

A second 7 to 11 cycle PCR used barcoded and J-beta primers. TCRdb itself ran the 5' RACE reads through MiXCR, one entry per CDR3 protein. The sample carries about 680,000 distinct CDR3 sequences, approximately 49% recorded once. Material: blood. The source of this sequence is a woman aged 55 to 70 in good health.

The CDR3 sequence: CASSQDPLGYSYNEQFF. CDR3 nucleotide sequence: TGTGCCAGCAGCCAAGATCCTCTAGGGTATAGCTACAATGAGCAGTTCTTC. This chain joins TRBV3-1 and TRBJ2-1; D remains ambiguous. Germline V gene data show CDR1 as LGHDT and CDR2 as YNNKEL (reference sequence). The CDR3 contains 17 residues. Trimming stripped 0 bases from V and 3 bases from J, with 15 bases between.